A selection of T cell receptor beta chains follows, all from one sample in a study of memory CD4+ T cells and cytomegalovirus serostatus. Generated by immunoSEQ multiplex PCR, the TCRdb table keeps only in-frame clones and is missing some. The sample comprises 50,000 to 65,000 clones, over 65% of which are singletons, and 2.6% rests with the top ten. The specimen was memory CD4+ T cells from blood. All receptors derive from an adult in good health and CMV-seropositive. The CDR3 runs from the conserved cysteine through the conserved F or W. Fields, in order: J gene, clone size, CDR3 length, V gene, D gene, CDR3 protein, CDR3 DNA. A D gene is named only where the DNA matches it firmly. Clone size appears in some rows only: once, few, many, or a class for an expanded clone.

TRBJ2-5 | - | 16 | TRBV28 | TRBD2 | CASRSPSSGSLETQYF | TGTGCCAGCAGATCCCCATCTAGCGGGAGTTTAGAGACCCAGTACTTC
TRBJ2-3 | - | 14 | TRBV7-9 | - | CASSLDQGIDTQYF | TGTGCCAGCAGCTTAGACCAGGGTATAGATACGCAGTATTTT
TRBJ1-1 | - | 13 | TRBV5-5 | - | CASNRGGVTEAFF | TGTGCCAGCAACCGTGGGGGCGTCACTGAAGCTTTCTTT
TRBJ1-3 | - | 16 | TRBV29-1 | - | CSVELGPAGYGNTIYF | TGCAGCGTTGAGCTGGGGCCTGCGGGTTATGGAAACACCATATATTTT
TRBJ1-2 | few | 15 | TRBV28 | - | CASTTWGASGYGYTF | TGTGCCAGCACCACCTGGGGAGCTTCGGGCTATGGCTACACCTTC
TRBJ1-2 | - | 15 | TRBV5-1 | - | CASSFSSGASYGYTF | TGCGCCAGCAGCTTCTCGTCCGGGGCCAGCTATGGCTACACCTTC
TRBJ2-4 | - | 19 | TRBV28 | TRBD1 | CASRSKTGGETGSKNIQYF | TGTGCCAGCAGATCAAAAACAGGGGGCGAAACGGGGTCCAAAAACATTCAGTACTTC
TRBJ2-7 | - | 12 | TRBV2 | - | CASTAESYEQYF | TGTGCCAGCACGGCGGAGTCTTACGAGCAGTACTTC
TRBJ1-1 | - | 14 | TRBV23-1 | - | CASSLGLGNTEAFF | TGCGCCAGCAGCCTTGGACTGGGGAACACTGAAGCTTTCTTT
TRBJ2-1 | - | 16 | TRBV30 | TRBD1 | CAWSGLRTGGQHEQFF | TGTGCCTGGAGTGGCCTTCGGACAGGGGGCCAACATGAGCAGTTCTTC